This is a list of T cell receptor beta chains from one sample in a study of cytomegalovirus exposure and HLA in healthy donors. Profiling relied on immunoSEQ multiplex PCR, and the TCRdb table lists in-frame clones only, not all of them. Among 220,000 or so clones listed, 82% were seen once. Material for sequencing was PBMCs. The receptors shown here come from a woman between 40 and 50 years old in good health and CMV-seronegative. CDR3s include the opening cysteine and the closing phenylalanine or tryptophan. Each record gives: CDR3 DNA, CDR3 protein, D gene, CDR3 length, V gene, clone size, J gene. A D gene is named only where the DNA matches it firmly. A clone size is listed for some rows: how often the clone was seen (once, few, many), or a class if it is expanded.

TGTGCCAGCAGTGAAGCTCGGGGGGTGAACACTGAAGCTTTCTTT CASSEARGVNTEAFF NA 15 TRBV2 NA TRBJ1-1
TGCAGCGTTGAAGCAAGCAGGATTCATGGCTACACCTTC CSVEASRIHGYTF NA 13 TRBV29-1 NA TRBJ1-2
TGTGCCTCGCGGCAGGGAAACACAGATACGCAGTATTTT CASRQGNTDTQYF NA 13 TRBV14 once TRBJ2-3
TGTGCCAGCAGTCCGTTGGATCTCCCGGGGAACACTGAAGCTTTCTTT CASSPLDLPGNTEAFF NA 16 TRBV6-6 NA TRBJ1-1
TGTGCCAGCAGTCCCCTCGGTAACTATGGCTACACCTTC CASSPLGNYGYTF NA 13 TRBV27 NA TRBJ1-2
TGCAGCGCTCGACAGGAGCTGACTGAAGCTTTCTTT CSARQELTEAFF NA 12 TRBV29-1 NA TRBJ1-1
TGCGCCAGCAGCCTAAAAAATACCCGAAGCTCCTACAATGAGCAGTTCTTC CASSLKNTRSSYNEQFF NA 17 TRBV5-1 NA TRBJ2-1
TGTGCCAGCCTCAGGGTCTCTGGAAACACCATATATTTT CASLRVSGNTIYF NA 13 TRBV28 NA TRBJ1-3
TGCGCCAGCAGCCACCTGACAGGGACCGGGGAGCTGTTTTTT CASSHLTGTGELFF TRBD1 14 TRBV4-1 NA TRBJ2-2
TGTGCCAGCAGCGTCTCCCCTAGCGGGAGAACGTACGAGCAGTACTTC CASSVSPSGRTYEQYF TRBD2 16 TRBV7-6 NA TRBJ2-7
TGTGCCAGCAGCAGGACAGGCGGGGAGGACGAGCAGTACTTC CASSRTGGEDEQYF NA 14 TRBV5-4 NA TRBJ2-7
TGTGCCAGTAGGGCGGGAGATGGTCGCTACAATGAGCAGTTCTTC CASRAGDGRYNEQFF TRBD2 15 TRBV19 NA TRBJ2-1
TGTGCCAGCAGTGAATCCCCGGCGGAGATCGGCGGGGAGCTGTTTTTT CASSESPAEIGGELFF NA 16 TRBV2 NA TRBJ2-2
TGTGCCAGCAGCTTACCAGTTAGCAGTGAGCAGTTCTTC CASSLPVSSEQFF NA 13 TRBV11-2 once TRBJ2-1
TGTGCCTGGAGCAGGGGGGCCACAGATACGCAGTATTTT CAWSRGATDTQYF NA 13 TRBV30 NA TRBJ2-3
TGTGCCAGCAGCTCCAGCGGTCCCACAATAGGGTCACCCCTCCACTTT CASSSSGPTIGSPLHF NA 16 TRBV7-2 NA TRBJ1-6
TGTGCCAGCAGCTCGCCCCCAACAGGCCCCTACGAGCAGTACTTC CASSSPPTGPYEQYF NA 15 TRBV7-9 NA TRBJ2-7
TGTGCCTGGAGTGACCGGGACAAAATCGCTGAAGCTTTCTTT CAWSDRDKIAEAFF NA 14 TRBV30 NA TRBJ1-1
TGTGCCAGCAGCGTAGGCCCGGGACAGGGAAACGGTTATGGCTACACCTTC CASSVGPGQGNGYGYTF TRBD1 17 TRBV9 NA TRBJ1-2
TGTGCCAGCTACCGGACAGGGACTGGAAACACCATATATTTT CASYRTGTGNTIYF TRBD1 14 TRBV11-2 NA TRBJ1-3
TGTGCCTGGAAAGAGGCTCCGGGACAGAGAAATGAAAAACTGTTTTTT CAWKEAPGQRNEKLFF TRBD1 16 TRBV30 once TRBJ1-4
TGTGCCAGCAGTACAACTAGCGGGAGGGCCGCTGGGGCCAACGTCCTGACTTTC CASSTTSGRAAGANVLTF TRBD2 18 TRBV27 NA TRBJ2-6
TGCGCCAGCAGCCTTGAGGGTCGGAACACTGAAGCTTTCTTT CASSLEGRNTEAFF NA 14 TRBV4-1 few TRBJ1-1
TGTGCCAGTACCGGGGACAGCTCCTACGAGCAGTACTTC CASTGDSSYEQYF TRBD1 13 TRBV6-1 NA TRBJ2-7
NA CASSSGQGTYGYTF NA 14 TRBV27 NA TRBJ1-2
TGTGCCAGCAGGGTACAGGGTGGCTATGGCTACACCTTC CASRVQGGYGYTF NA 13 TRBV27 NA TRBJ1-2
TGTGCCTCCAGACAGGGAGTGTACGAGCAGTACTTC CASRQGVYEQYF TRBD1 12 TRBV27 NA TRBJ2-7
TGTGCCAGCAGCTGGGGGGGCGCGAGCAATCAGCCCCAGCATTTT CASSWGGASNQPQHF NA 15 TRBV5-4 once TRBJ1-5
TGTGCCAGTAGTATTATGGCCCCCCAGGAGCAGTTCTTC CASSIMAPQEQFF NA 13 TRBV19 NA TRBJ2-1
TGTGCCAGCAGCCGTCCCGGGACAGGGGAAGGGACTGAAGCTTTCTTT CASSRPGTGEGTEAFF TRBD1 16 TRBV4-2 few TRBJ1-1
TGTGCCAGCAGGGAAGACAGGGGGAACTATGGCTACACCTTC CASREDRGNYGYTF TRBD1 14 TRBV2 NA TRBJ1-2
TGTGCCAGCAGCCCTCGGCGGGGTCAAGATACGCAGTATTTT CASSPRRGQDTQYF NA 14 TRBV7-9 NA TRBJ2-3
TGTGCCAGCAGCCCCTCTCAGGGTCCCGGCACTGAAGCTTTCTTT CASSPSQGPGTEAFF NA 15 TRBV28 NA TRBJ1-1
TGTGCCAGCAGCCCCCGGCAGGGCGACACCGGGGAGCTGTTTTTT CASSPRQGDTGELFF NA 15 TRBV13 NA TRBJ2-2
TGTGCCAGCAGTGCCCCCCGGGACAGGGTAAACAATGAGCAGTTCTTC CASSAPRDRVNNEQFF TRBD1 16 TRBV27 NA TRBJ2-1
TGTGCCAGCAGTTTAGGGACTAGCGGGTTCAATGAGCAGTTCTTC CASSLGTSGFNEQFF TRBD2 15 TRBV27 NA TRBJ2-1
TGTGCCAGCAGACTGGGGGGGGGCAATCAGCCCCAGCATTTT CASRLGGGNQPQHF NA 14 TRBV27 NA TRBJ1-5
TGTGCCAGCAGCGTAGCACCTCAAGGTCTGGCGGAGACCCAGTACTTC CASSVAPQGLAETQYF NA 16 TRBV5-4 NA TRBJ2-5
TGTGCCAGCAGCCACCTCGGGACAATCACTCCCTACGAGCAGTACTTC CASSHLGTITPYEQYF NA 16 TRBV7-2 NA TRBJ2-7
TGCGCCAGCAGGACCGGGACAGAGTATGGCTACACCTTC CASRTGTEYGYTF TRBD1 13 TRBV5-1 NA TRBJ1-2
TGTGCCAGCAGCACCAGGACAGGGAGCTCCTACAATGAGCAGTTCTTC CASSTRTGSSYNEQFF TRBD1 16 TRBV5-4 NA TRBJ2-1
TGTGCCAGCAGCTGGCGGGGGTTCGAAGCTTTCTTT CASSWRGFEAFF NA 12 TRBV5-4 NA TRBJ1-1
TGTGCCTGGGGTTTCTTCGCTGTTGGAGGTGAAAAACTGTTTTTT CAWGFFAVGGEKLFF NA 15 TRBV30 NA TRBJ1-4
TGTGCCAGCAGCTCCATCCTGCAGGGGGTAGTAGAGACCCAGTACTTC CASSSILQGVVETQYF TRBD1 16 TRBV7-2 NA TRBJ2-5
TGTGCCAGCAGCTTGGCGGCCAGGGGAAGTACTGAAGCTTTCTTT CASSLAARGSTEAFF NA 15 TRBV5-6 NA TRBJ1-1
TGTGCCAGCAGTTTACGGACAGGGTTTAATGAAAAACTGTTTTTT CASSLRTGFNEKLFF TRBD1 15 TRBV27 few TRBJ1-4
TGTGCCAGCAGCGGAGGTGACTACGAGCAGTACTTC CASSGGDYEQYF NA 12 TRBV27 NA TRBJ2-7
TGCGCCAGCAGCAACGGGGTCAGCTCCTACAATGAGCAGTTCTTC CASSNGVSSYNEQFF NA 15 TRBV5-1 NA TRBJ2-1
TGTGCCAGCTCACAGAACAGGGGAGACACTGAAGCTTTCTTT CASSQNRGDTEAFF TRBD1 14 TRBV18 NA TRBJ1-1
TGTGTCAGAAGCTCCGAAGGACAGGAAGGGCGAATGGGAGCGGGAGTGAACTACGAGCAGTACTTC CVRSSEGQEGRMGAGVNYEQYF NA 22 TRBV7-5 NA TRBJ2-7